This T cell receptor (beta chain) is drawn from a study of T cell responses to AZD1222 COVID-19 vaccine. Study-level points and caveats: Vaccine-related CD4 TCRs covered spike, predominating at 160-218 and 743-854.

Method: immunoSEQ multiplex PCR; TCRdb's copy keeps in-frame clones and lacks some. The sample includes around 110,000 clones, about 90% seen only once; the top ten take roughly 8%. Trimming took off 5 bases at V and 5 bases at J, with 12 bases between the two ends. Germline CDR1 reads LGHNT; CDR2 reads FRNRAP. The CDR3 is 13 amino acids. Concerning this clone: The antigen remains unidentified.

This rearrangement joins TRBV12-5 to TRBJ1-2; tentative D call: TRBD1 (6 bases). The sequencing used peripheral blood, collected on day 0 of AZD1222 vaccination. The TCR sequence derives from an adult in good health. The CDR3 loop is CASGPTGAYGYTF. For the CDR3, the DNA is TGTGCTAGTGGTCCGACGGGGGCTTATGGCTACACCTTC.